The source of this T cell receptor (beta chain) is a study of T cell changes during pregnancy in multiple sclerosis. With 3 bases removed from V and 2 bases from J, the gap between germline ends came to 11 bases. Germline V gene data show CDR1 as LNHDA and CDR2 as SQIVND (reference sequence). The CDR3 length is 14 residues. Only in-frame clones appear in the TCRdb table, and some are missing; sequencing was by immunoSEQ multiplex PCR. Here the sample spans around 130,000 clones, approximately 95% being singletons. The chain couples TRBV19 to TRBJ2-7; perhaps TRBD2 as D (5 bases). The input for sequencing was peripheral blood, taken before pregnancy. The TCR comes from a female donor with multiple sclerosis, enrolled in a pregnancy study. CDR3 DNA: TGTGCCAGTAGTATGAAAGCGGCCGCCTACGAGCAGTACTTC. Residues: CASSMKAAAYEQYF.